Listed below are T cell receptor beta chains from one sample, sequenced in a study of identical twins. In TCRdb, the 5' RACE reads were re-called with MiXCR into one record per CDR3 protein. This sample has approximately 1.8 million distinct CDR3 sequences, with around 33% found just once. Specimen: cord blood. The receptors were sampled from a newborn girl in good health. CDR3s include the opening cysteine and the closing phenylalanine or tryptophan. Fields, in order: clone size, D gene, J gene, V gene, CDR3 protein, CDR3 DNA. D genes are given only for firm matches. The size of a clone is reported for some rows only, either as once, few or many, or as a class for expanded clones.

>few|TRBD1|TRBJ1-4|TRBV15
CATSRGGTGNEKLFF
TGTGCCACCAGCAGAGGGGGGACAGGGAATGAAAAACTGTTTTTT
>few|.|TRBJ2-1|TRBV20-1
CSARDRGGSSYNEQFF
TGCAGTGCTAGAGATAGGGGGGGGTCTTCCTACAATGAGCAGTTCTTC
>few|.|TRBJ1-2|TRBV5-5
CASSLAEGYYGYTF
TGTGCCAGCAGCTTGGCGGAGGGGTACTATGGCTACACCTTC
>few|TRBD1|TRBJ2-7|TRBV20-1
CSAPDRWVDEQYF
TGCAGTGCCCCGGACAGGTGGGTTGACGAGCAGTACTTC
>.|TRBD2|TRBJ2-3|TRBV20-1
CSARPGLAEDTQYF
TGCAGTGCTAGACCGGGACTAGCAGAAGATACGCAGTATTTT
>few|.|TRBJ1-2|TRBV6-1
CASSLQGLEGGYTF
TGTGCCAGCAGCCTACAGGGATTGGAGGGTGGCTACACCTTC
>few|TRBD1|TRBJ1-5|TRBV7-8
CASSLSGGRRQPQHF
TGTGCCAGCAGCTTGTCAGGGGGCCGAAGACAGCCCCAGCATTTT
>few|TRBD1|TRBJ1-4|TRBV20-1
CSAGGQATNEKLFF
TGCAGTGCTGGGGGACAGGCAACTAATGAAAAACTGTTTTTT
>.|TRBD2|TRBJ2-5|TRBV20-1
CSARPTSGAETQYF
TGCAGTGCTAGACCGACTAGCGGGGCTGAGACCCAGTACTTC
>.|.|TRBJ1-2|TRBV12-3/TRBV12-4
CASSPNQDPRYGYTF
TGTGCCAGCAGTCCCAATCAAGACCCGAGGTATGGCTACACCTTC
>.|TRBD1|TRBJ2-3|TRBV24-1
CATGEPGQGTDTQYF
TGTGCCACCGGTGAACCGGGACAGGGCACAGATACGCAGTATTTT
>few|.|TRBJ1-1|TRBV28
CASIPKTDTEAFF
TGTGCCAGCATTCCAAAGACAGACACTGAAGCTTTCTTT
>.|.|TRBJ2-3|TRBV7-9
CASSLLGQTTYTQYF
TGTGCCAGCAGCTTATTGGGGCAGACCACATATACGCAGTATTTT
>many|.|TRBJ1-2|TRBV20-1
CSATGHLSYGYTF
TGCAGTGCTACGGGACATCTTAGCTATGGCTACACCTTC
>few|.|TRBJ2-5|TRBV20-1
CSAIGLYQETQYF
TGCAGTGCTATTGGCCTGTACCAAGAGACCCAGTACTTC
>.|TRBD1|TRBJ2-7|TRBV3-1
CASSQGQGGPYEQYF
TGTGCCAGCAGCCAAGGACAGGGTGGACCCTACGAGCAGTACTTC
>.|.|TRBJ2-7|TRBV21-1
CARSNGSSYEQYF
TGTGCCCGCAGCAACGGAAGTTCCTACGAGCAGTACTTC
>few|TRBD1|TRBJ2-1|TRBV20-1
CSANKPGQTYNEQFF
TGCAGTGCTAACAAACCGGGACAGACCTACAATGAGCAGTTCTTC
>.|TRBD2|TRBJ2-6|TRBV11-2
CASSLEQGLAGVGANVLTF
TGTGCCAGCAGCTTAGAACAGGGACTAGCGGGAGTTGGGGCCAACGTCCTGACTTTC
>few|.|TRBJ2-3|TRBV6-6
CASSGRLPDTQYF
TGTGCCAGCAGCGGGCGACTTCCAGATACGCAGTATTTT
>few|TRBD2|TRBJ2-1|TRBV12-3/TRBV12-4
CASSPTSGRSHNEQFF
TGTGCCAGCAGCCCGACTAGCGGGAGATCCCACAATGAGCAGTTCTTC
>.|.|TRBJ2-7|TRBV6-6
CAGSFDNYEQYF
TGTGCCGGCAGTTTCGACAACTACGAGCAGTACTTC
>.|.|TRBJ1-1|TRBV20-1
CSAPGPSNTEAFF
TGCAGTGCGCCAGGACCGAGCAACACTGAAGCTTTCTTT
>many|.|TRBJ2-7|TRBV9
CASSVAHGEQYF
TGTGCCAGCAGCGTAGCTCACGGCGAGCAGTACTTC
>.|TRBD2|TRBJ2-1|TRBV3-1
CASSHSSRVAGGNNEQFF
TGTGCCAGCAGCCATTCCTCACGAGTAGCGGGGGGTAACAATGAGCAGTTCTTC
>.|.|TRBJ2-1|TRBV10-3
CAISESEGAIQETQFF
TGTGCCATCAGTGAGTCGGAGGGGGCGATTCAAGAGACCCAGTTCTTC
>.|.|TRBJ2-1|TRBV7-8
CASSLARGLVPANYNEQFF
TGTGCCAGCAGCTTAGCAAGGGGTTTAGTACCCGCCAACTACAATGAGCAGTTCTTC
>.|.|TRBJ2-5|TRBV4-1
CASSHRLGQETQYF
TGCGCCAGCAGCCATCGACTAGGTCAAGAGACCCAGTACTTC
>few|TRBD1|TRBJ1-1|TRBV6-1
CASSDPTGGITEAFF
TGTGCCAGCAGTGACCCCACAGGGGGCATCACTGAAGCTTTCTTT
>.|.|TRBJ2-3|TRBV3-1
CASSQLGDDTQYF
TGTGCCAGCAGCCAGTTAGGGGACGATACGCAGTATTTT
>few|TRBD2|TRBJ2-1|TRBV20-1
CSATAFSGSEQFF
TGCAGTGCTACTGCCTTTAGCGGGAGCGAGCAGTTCTTC
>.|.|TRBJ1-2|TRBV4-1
CASSQSIFQDQNYGYTF
TGCGCCAGCAGCCAATCGATCTTTCAAGATCAGAACTATGGCTACACCTTC
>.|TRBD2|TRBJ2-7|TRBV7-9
CASSRKREDSDEQYF
TGTGCCAGCAGCCGAAAGCGGGAGGATAGCGACGAGCAGTACTTC
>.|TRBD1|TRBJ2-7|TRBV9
CASSAGQGVSYEQYF
TGTGCCAGCAGCGCTGGACAGGGTGTCTCCTACGAGCAGTACTTC
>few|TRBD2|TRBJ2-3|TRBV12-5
CASGLAGGLTDTQYF
TGTGCTAGTGGCCTAGCGGGAGGGCTCACAGATACGCAGTATTTT
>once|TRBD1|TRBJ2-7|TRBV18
CASSPGETGGHEQYF
TGTGCCAGCTCACCAGGCGAGACAGGGGGCCACGAGCAGTACTTC
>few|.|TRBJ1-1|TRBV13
CASSSRYRQNTEAFF
TGTGCCAGCAGCTCGAGATACAGGCAGAACACTGAAGCTTTCTTT
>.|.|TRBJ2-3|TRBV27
CASSSHHTQYF
TGTGCCAGCAGTTCGCACCATACGCAGTATTTT
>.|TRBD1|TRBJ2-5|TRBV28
CASSPPPGTGETQYF
TGTGCCAGCAGTCCCCCCCCCGGGACAGGGGAGACCCAGTACTTC
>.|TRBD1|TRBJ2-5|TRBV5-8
CASSEGTVSYNEWYF
TGTGCCAGCAGCGAGGGGACAGTATCATACAATGAGTGGTACTTC
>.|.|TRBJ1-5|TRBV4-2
CASRPAGVYNQPQHF
TGTGCCAGCAGACCGGCGGGAGTCTACAATCAGCCCCAGCATTTT
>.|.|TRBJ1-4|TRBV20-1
CSARGQGKATNEKLFF
TGCAGTGCTAGAGGGCAGGGGAAAGCAACTAATGAAAAACTGTTTTTT
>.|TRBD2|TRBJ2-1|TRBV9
CASSVTGTSCNEQFF
TGTGCCAGCAGCGTCACCGGGACTAGCTGCAATGAGCAGTTCTTC
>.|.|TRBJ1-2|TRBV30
CASSDTFNYGYTF
TGTGCCTCCTCGGACACTTTTAACTATGGCTACACCTTC
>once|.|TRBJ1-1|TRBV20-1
CSARGSRRYTEAFF
TGCAGTGCTAGAGGGTCCCGGAGGTACACTGAAGCTTTCTTT
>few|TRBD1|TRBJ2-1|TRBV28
CASSPDRAANEQFF
TGTGCCAGCAGTCCGGACAGGGCGGCCAATGAGCAGTTCTTC
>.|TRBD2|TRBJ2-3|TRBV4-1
CASRSTEGGRGADTQYF
TGCGCCAGCCGTAGCACAGAAGGCGGGAGAGGTGCAGATACGCAGTATTTT
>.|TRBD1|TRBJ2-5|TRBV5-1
CASSFGSGQTQAYF
TGCGCCAGCAGCTTCGGATCGGGACAGACTCAGGCGTACTTC
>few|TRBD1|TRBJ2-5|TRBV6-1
CASSERRDRQYF
TGTGCCAGCAGTGAAAGGAGGGACAGGCAGTACTTC
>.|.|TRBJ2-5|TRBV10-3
CAIGTGQNEQYF
TGTGCCATCGGAACCGGACAGAATGAGCAGTACTTC
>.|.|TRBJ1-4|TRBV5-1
CASSPLLGGNEKLFF
TGCGCCAGCAGCCCCCTGCTCGGGGGTAATGAGAAACTGTTTTTT
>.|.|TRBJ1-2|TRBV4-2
CASSQDRAPLDYGYTF
TGTGCCAGCAGCCAAGATAGGGCACCTTTAGACTATGGCTACACCTTC
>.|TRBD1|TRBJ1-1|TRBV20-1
CSAGNPTGTEAFF
TGCAGTGCCGGAAACCCGACAGGGACTGAAGCTTTCTTT
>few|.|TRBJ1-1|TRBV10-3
CAISDDGYEAFF
TGTGCCATCAGTGACGACGGCTACGAAGCTTTCTTT
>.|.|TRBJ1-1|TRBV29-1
CSVLREGGTEAFF
TGCAGCGTTTTAAGGGAAGGGGGCACTGAAGCTTTCTTT
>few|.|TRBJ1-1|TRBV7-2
CASSLGQINTEAFF
TGTGCCAGCAGCTTAGGACAGATTAACACTGAAGCTTTCTTT
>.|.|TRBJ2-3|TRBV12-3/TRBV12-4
CASSSLTSMGTDTQYF
TGTGCCAGCAGCTCACTAACCAGCATGGGGACAGATACGCAGTATTTT